Following are 30 T cell receptor beta chains from one sample sequenced in a study of response to subunit inactivated influenza vaccine. TCRdb processed the RT-PCR reads anew with MiXCR; each CDR3 protein has one entry. The repertoire holds hundreds of thousands of distinct CDR3 sequences, with 10% to 15% as singletons. The sample in question was PBMCs from blood, obtained roughly 6 weeks after vaccination. These TCRs come from a man aged 50 to 60 who received an inactivated influenza vaccine.

The chain has TRBV20-1 and TRBJ2-2, with D possibly matching TRBD1 (5 bases). The germline V gene has CDR1 DFQATT and CDR2 SNEGSKA (reference sequence). V shed 1 base and J shed 1 base, with 10 bases lying between them. The CDR3 extends over 15 amino acids. The CDR3 region has the DNA TGCAGTGCTAGAGTAACAGGCGTGAACACCGGGGAGCTGTTTTTT. This encodes CSARVTGVNTGELFF.

The chain uses TRBV14 and TRBJ2-1; D unclear. Germline-derived CDR1 and CDR2 are SGHDN and FVKESK. V lost 2 bases, J lost 2 bases, and 4 bases lay in between. This CDR3 comprises 13 residues. The CDR3 coding sequence is TGTGCCAGCAGCCAAATGACCTACAATGAGCAGTTCTTC. Translation: CASSQMTYNEQFF. Filled out from reference TRBV14 and TRBJ2-1, the complete variable domain reads EAGVTQFPSHSVIEKGQTVTLRCDPISGHDNLYWYRRVMGKEIKFLLHFVKESKQDESGMPNNRFLAERTGGTYSTLKVQPAELEDSGVYFCASSQMTYNEQFFGPGTRLTVL.

The chain recombines TRBV3-1 with TRBJ2-1; 9 bases map to TRBD1. CDR1 is LGHDT, CDR2 YNNKEL, per germline (reference sequence). Losses at the gene ends were 7 bases for V and 7 bases for J; bases not matched to a gene: 5. This CDR3 region has 13 residues. This chain's CDR3 is CASKTGGLNEQFF. The CDR3 region has the DNA TGTGCCAGCAAGACAGGGGGTCTTAATGAGCAGTTCTTC.

Only a few counts were recorded for this clonotype. The chain recombines TRBV20-1 with TRBJ1-1; a possible D gene is TRBD1 (5 bases). Germline-derived CDR1 and CDR2 are DFQATT and SNEGSKA (reference sequence). Deletions cut 7 bases from V and 6 bases from J, with 18 bases between. The CDR3 length is 13 residues. CDR3 DNA: TGCAGTGAACTAAAACGGGGACGGGCTGAAGCTTTCTTT. The encoded protein is CSELKRGRAEAFF.

This clonotype was observed a handful of times. This chain connects TRBV15 to TRBJ1-5; TRBD1 matches 7 bases. J lost 2 bases, V lost 0 bases, and 7 bases had no gene match. This CDR3 is 17 amino acids long. Germline V gives CDR1 LNHNV, CDR2 YYDKDF (reference sequence). The DNA for the CDR3 is TGTGCCACCAGCAGAGATGAGGGGGCTATGGGCAATCAGCCCCAGCATTTT. It yields the protein CATSRDEGAMGNQPQHF.

This clonotype was detected a few times. The CDR3 DNA reads TGTGCCAGCAGTGGGGACAGGGTAGCAGATACGCAGTATTTT. The encoded protein is CASSGDRVADTQYF. The V call is TRBV11-2, the J call TRBJ2-3, with 9 nucleotides matching TRBD1. CDR3 length: 14 residues. Germline V CDR1 and CDR2: SGHAT, FQNNGV. V trimming: 6 bases; J trimming: 4 bases; junction bases outside the gene matches: 5.

This clonotype was seen repeatedly, ten times or more. CDR3 coding DNA: TGTGCCGCCCGGACGTCCTACGAGCAGTACTTC. Encoded protein: CAARTSYEQYF. J is TRBJ2-7 and V is TRBV10-3; D remains ambiguous. Trimming removed 11 bases at V and 1 base at J, with 9 bases between. Germline assignment: CDR1 ENHRY and CDR2 SYGVKD. The CDR3 covers 11 residues.

V and J are TRBV7-6 and TRBJ2-5; the match to TRBD1 covers 7 bases. V was clipped by 0 bases and J by 2 bases; unmatched bases: 3. Germline V CDR1 and CDR2: SGHVS, FNYEAQ. The CDR3 has 15 residues. The CDR3 reads CASSLAVRGQETQYF. The CDR3, as DNA: TGTGCCAGCAGCTTAGCGGTCAGGGGGCAAGAGACCCAGTACTTC.

The chain uses TRBV12-3 or TRBV12-4 and TRBJ2-1; 12 bases agree with TRBD1. The CDR3 extends over 15 amino acids. V was clipped by 2 bases and J by 9 bases; unmatched bases: 5. The CDR3 region is CASSLLGTGGSEQFF. CDR3 nucleotides: TGTGCCAGCAGTTTACTAGGGACAGGGGGCAGTGAGCAGTTCTTC.

This clonotype appeared a few times. The chain is built from TRBV7-9 and TRBJ2-1; weak D call: TRBD2 (6 bases). The ends were cut back, 5 bases at V and 2 bases at J, with 16 bases in the middle. Germline assignment: CDR1 SEHNR and CDR2 FQNEAQ (reference sequence). The CDR3 consists of 16 residues. Here the CDR3 DNA reads TGTGCCAGCAGCCCACGGGCGGGACTCACCTACAATGAGCAGTTCTTC. Translating it yields CASSPRAGLTYNEQFF. Complete variable domain (other parts from reference TRBV7-9 and TRBJ2-1): DTGVSQNPRHKITKRGQNVTFRCDPISEHNRLYWYRQTLGQGPEFLTYFQNEAQLEKSRLLSDRFSAERPKGSFSTLEIQRTEQGDSAMYLCASSPRAGLTYNEQFFGPGTRLTVL.

In its sample, this clonotype was seen many times. This chain uses TRBV5-5 with TRBJ2-7; D is uncertain. Germline V gene sequence: CDR1 SGHKS, CDR2 YYEKEE (reference sequence). This CDR3 is 12 amino acids long. Trimming removed 0 bases from V and 6 bases from J, with 7 bases in between. CDR3 loop: CASSLVYGEQYF. The CDR3 DNA sequence: TGTGCCAGCAGCTTGGTATATGGCGAGCAGTACTTC.

The chain joins TRBV20-1 to TRBJ2-7, with TRBD2 identical over 13 bases. Germline-derived CDR1 and CDR2 are DFQATT and SNEGSKA (reference sequence). Trimming removed 5 bases from V and 4 bases from J; junction bases left unmatched: 11. CDR3 size: 16 residues. CDR3 loop: CSASTSGGPSLYEQYF. The CDR3 DNA reads as TGCAGTGCTTCGACTAGCGGGGGGCCTTCCTTGTACGAGCAGTACTTC.

This clonotype was detected many times. V gene TRBV4-1 combines with J gene TRBJ1-1, with D tentatively TRBD1 (5 bases). Germline V lookup: CDR1 MGHRA, CDR2 YSYEKL. Trimming pared 8 bases from V and 2 bases from J, leaving 18 bases between. The CDR3 contains 15 residues. The DNA for the CDR3 is TGCGCCAGCGGCTTTACCGGGGGTCCAAACACTGAAGCTTTCTTT. Translation: CASGFTGGPNTEAFF.

This clonotype was found many times. V is TRBV5-1 and J is TRBJ2-7; no clear D gene. Between the trimmed V and J ends, which lost 0 bases and 3 bases, there was a span of 10 bases. The CDR3 is 14 amino acids. The germline CDR1 and CDR2 sequences are SGHRS and YFSETQ. CDR3 DNA sequence: TGCGCCAGCAGCTTGGTTGGTGGAAGCTACGAGCAGTACTTC. This encodes CASSLVGGSYEQYF.

The chain is built from TRBV6-1 and TRBJ2-4, with D unclear. The V gene's germline CDR1 is MNHNS and CDR2 SASEGT. Deletions cut 5 bases from V and 3 bases from J, with 14 bases between. This CDR3 spans 15 amino acids. The CDR3 here is CASSPLSSGKNIQYF. For the CDR3, the DNA is TGTGCCAGCAGTCCTCTATCCTCGGGCAAAAACATTCAGTACTTC.

The chain combines TRBV29-1 with TRBJ2-1, with TRBD2 matching 7 bases. The CDR3 loop spans 14 amino acids. CDR1 and CDR2 from the germline V gene are SQVTM and ANQGSEA. J gave up 9 bases and V 0 bases, and 8 bases lay outside the gene matches. The CDR3 is CSVEEAGADLEQFF. The CDR3 DNA sequence: TGCAGCGTTGAAGAGGCGGGAGCGGATCTTGAGCAGTTCTTC.

The chain employs TRBV7-2 and TRBJ2-5, with 11 positions matching TRBD1. The junction had 5 bases not matched to a gene; V was cut back by 4 bases and J by 7 bases. The V gene's germline CDR1 is SGHTA and CDR2 FQGNSA. The CDR3 is 14 amino acids. The CDR3 sequence: CASSSGTGGWTQYF. CDR3 DNA: TGTGCCAGCAGCTCGGGGACAGGGGGGTGGACCCAGTACTTC.

The chain is built from TRBV2 and TRBJ2-6, with D unresolved. The V and J ends lost 8 bases and 2 bases respectively, with 13 bases between them. The V gene's germline CDR1 is SNHLY and CDR2 FYNNEI. The CDR3 is 15 residues long. CDR3 nucleotides: TGTGCCAGCCAACCGGGTTTTGCTGGGGCCAACGTCCTGACTTTC. Protein product: CASQPGFAGANVLTF. The full variable domain, completed using reference TRBV2 and TRBJ2-6, is EPEVTQTPSHQVTQMGQEVILRCVPISNHLYFYWYRQILGQKVEFLVSFYNNEISEKSEIFDDQFSVERPDGSNFTLKIRSTKLEDSAMYFCASQPGFAGANVLTFGAGSRLTVL.

This clonotype was counted a few times. V is TRBV7-9 and J is TRBJ1-5; the match to TRBD1 covers 10 bases. The CDR3 has 17 residues. The J segment lost 6 bases and the V segment lost 1 base, leaving 9 bases of the junction unmatched. Germline V gene sequence: CDR1 SEHNR, CDR2 FQNEAQ (reference sequence). The CDR3, as DNA: TGTGCCAGCAGCTTAGGCAGAGACAGGGGGCCGAGTCAGCCCCAGCATTTT. Protein sequence: CASSLGRDRGPSQPQHF.

This clonotype was observed a few times. The chain is built from TRBV4-1 and TRBJ1-1; 8 bases fit TRBD1. The CDR3 length is 15 residues. V lost 9 bases and J lost 3; bases outside the gene matches: 12. Looked up from germline, CDR1 is MGHRA and CDR2 is YSYEKL. The DNA for the CDR3 is TGCGCCAGTACCCGGACAGGGCTAAGGGACACTGAAGCTTTCTTT. Its protein is CASTRTGLRDTEAFF.

The chain has TRBV12-3 or TRBV12-4 and TRBJ2-7; 8 nucleotides align to TRBD1. Losses at the gene ends were 3 bases for V and 7 bases for J; bases not matched to a gene: 14. The CDR3 runs 16 residues. CDR3 sequence (DNA): TGTGCCAGCAGTTTCGGGTCCGAGACAGGGGCAAAAGAGCAGTACTTC. Translation: CASSFGSETGAKEQYF.

A few counts support this clonotype. This chain links TRBV6-1 with TRBJ2-3; the D gene could be TRBD1 or TRBD2 (6 bases each). Germline loops: CDR1 MNHNS, CDR2 SASEGT. The CDR3 has 15 residues. Trimming left V 4 bases short and J 4 bases short, with 15 bases between. CDR3 loop: CASSVRGRVADTQYF. The CDR3 DNA is TGTGCCAGCAGTGTTCGGGGGCGAGTCGCAGATACGCAGTATTTT.

This clonotype has a handful of counts. The chain recombines TRBV5-1 with TRBJ1-2; 7 nucleotides align to TRBD1. Germline V gives CDR1 SGHRS, CDR2 YFSETQ. Trimming cost V 1 base and J 3 bases; bases outside gene matches: 3. This CDR3 spans 14 amino acids. The CDR3 reads CASSLTGQDYGYTF. DNA of the CDR3: TGCGCCAGCAGCTTGACAGGACAGGACTATGGCTACACCTTC.

This clonotype appeared a few times. This sequence joins TRBV12-3 or TRBV12-4 and TRBJ1-4; no firm D call. This CDR3 spans 14 amino acids. Trimming removed 7 bases at V and 2 bases at J, with 11 bases between. In DNA form, the CDR3 reads TGTGCCAGCAACCTGGGAGGGACTAATGAAAAACTGTTTTTT. Translating gives CASNLGGTNEKLFF.

This clonotype turned up a few times. J is TRBJ2-2 and V is TRBV5-5, with D uncertain. Germline-derived CDR1 and CDR2 are SGHKS and YYEKEE (reference sequence). The germline V and J ends were trimmed by 0 bases and 4 bases, with 7 bases remaining between them. The CDR3 covers 14 residues. The CDR3 loop is CASSLVLSTGELFF. The CDR3 DNA follows: TGTGCCAGCAGCTTGGTGTTGAGCACCGGGGAGCTGTTTTTT.

The rearrangement uses TRBV5-1 and TRBJ2-7, with 15 bases aligning to TRBD2. After removal of 5 bases from V and 6 bases from J, the junction contained 21 bases not matched to a gene. The germline gives CDR1 SGHRS, CDR2 YFSETQ. This CDR3 has 20 amino acids. CDR3 DNA sequence: TGCGCCAGCAGTAGTACAGAGGGGACTAGCGGGGGGCCAAGGCTCTTCGAGCAGTACTTC. Translated: CASSSTEGTSGGPRLFEQYF.

This clonotype appeared many times. V usage is TRBV5-5 and J usage is TRBJ2-7; D uncertain. This CDR3 has 14 amino acids. Germline CDR1 and CDR2: SGHKS and YYEKEE (reference sequence). Between the trimmed V and J ends, which lost 4 bases and 6 bases, there was a span of 17 bases. The CDR3 coding sequence is TGTGCCAGCAGCCCCGACTGGGGAAGGAGCGAGCAGTACTTC. Translated, it gives CASSPDWGRSEQYF.

This clonotype came up a few times. This chain joins TRBV6-2 or TRBV6-3 and TRBJ1-1; 12 bases align to TRBD1. The length of the CDR3 is 19 residues. The J segment lost 1 base and the V segment lost 6 bases, leaving 15 bases of the junction unmatched. Germline assignment: CDR1 MNHEY and CDR2 SVGEGT. CDR3 DNA: TGTGCCAGCAGCCAGCCTCACCCCGGGACAGGGGGCGGGAACACTGAAGCTTTCTTT. It translates to CASSQPHPGTGGGNTEAFF.

This clonotype was counted ten times or more. The rearrangement links TRBV7-2 to TRBJ2-1, with a weak D call TRBD2 (6 bases). Germline V gene data show CDR1 as SGHTA and CDR2 as FQGNSA. The CDR3 loop spans 14 amino acids. V was shortened by 0 bases and J by 5 bases, with 8 bases between the two germline ends. In DNA form, the CDR3 reads TGTGCCAGCAGCTTAGCGGGGGGAAACAATGAGCAGTTCTTC. It codes for CASSLAGGNNEQFF.

The sample holds a few counts of this clonotype. The rearrangement links TRBV18 to TRBJ1-5; weak D call: TRBD1 (5 bases). CDR3 length equals 15 residues. In germline, CDR1 is KGHSH, CDR2 LQKENI. V was clipped by 2 bases and J by 6 bases, with 14 bases between them. The CDR3 loop reads CASSPGVSGSQPQHF. In DNA, the CDR3 is TGTGCCAGCTCACCAGGGGTCTCAGGGAGTCAGCCCCAGCATTTT. Looking up the rest from reference TRBV18 and TRBJ1-5 gives the full variable domain: NAGVMQNPRHLVRRRGQEARLRCSPMKGHSHVYWYRQLPEEGLKFMVYLQKENIIDESGMPKERFSAEFPKEGPSILRIQQVVRGDSAAYFCASSPGVSGSQPQHFGDGTRLSIL.